Each of the 23 T cell receptor beta chains below was sequenced from the same sample in a study of T-cell reconstitution after alpha-beta-depleted transplantation in children. Unique molecular identifiers were used to barcode this TCRbeta library. TCRdb ran MiXCR on the PCR reads and lists one entry per CDR3 protein. The sample shows 450,000 to 600,000 distinct CDR3 sequences, roughly 18% of them seen only once. This specimen was PBMCs from the stem cell graft donor, taken from the stem cell graft. The receptors stem from a human donor who donated a stem cell graft to a child with acute lymphoblastic leukemia.

The sample holds a few counts of this clonotype. The chain combines TRBV29-1 with TRBJ2-7; 7 positions agree with TRBD1. CDR1 is SQVTM, CDR2 ANQGSEA, per germline. V was pared by 6 bases and J by 2 bases, with 4 bases of the junction left unmatched. This CDR3 spans 12 amino acids. The CDR3 protein is CSVRDSTYEQYF. CDR3 nucleotide sequence: TGCAGCGTCCGGGACAGCACCTACGAGCAGTACTTC.

A few counts support this clonotype. The chain has TRBV6-5 and TRBJ2-1; 8 bases agree with TRBD1. The germline V gene has CDR1 MNHEY and CDR2 SVGAGI. CDR3 size: 17 residues. After removal of 3 bases from V and 10 bases from J, the junction contained 17 bases not matched to a gene. The CDR3 DNA follows: TGTGCCAGCAGTTATTCGGGCCTCCCTCAGGGGGCACACGAGCAGTTCTTC. Protein sequence: CASSYSGLPQGAHEQFF.

The chain joins TRBV29-1 to TRBJ2-5, with D possibly matching TRBD2 (5 bases). The CDR3 runs to 13 residues. Trimming removed 3 bases at V and 10 bases at J, with 18 bases between. Germline CDR1 SQVTM, CDR2 ANQGSEA. The CDR3: CSVDGPGREGQYF. In DNA, the CDR3 is TGCAGCGTTGACGGACCGGGGAGAGAGGGCCAGTACTTC.

This clonotype has a handful of counts. The rearrangement uses TRBV11-2 and TRBJ1-1; D possibly corresponds to TRBD1 (5 bases). The V end was cut by 2 bases, the J end by 3 bases, with 34 bases between. Germline values: CDR1 SGHAT, CDR2 FQNNGV. The CDR3 sequence is 22 residues long. The CDR3 DNA reads TGTGCCAGCAGCTTAAATCCAAGACGCACCTTCGGGGGTCGTGCTTGGGACACTGAAGCTTTCTTT. This translates into CASSLNPRRTFGGRAWDTEAFF. Filled out from reference TRBV11-2 and TRBJ1-1, the complete variable domain reads EAGVAQSPRYKIIEKRQSVAFWCNPISGHATLYWYQQILGQGPKLLIQFQNNGVVDDSQLPKDRFSAERLKGVDSTLKIQPAKLEDSAVYLCASSLNPRRTFGGRAWDTEAFFGQGTRLTVV.

The V call is TRBV4-2, the J call TRBJ2-1, with D perhaps being TRBD1 or TRBD2 (5 bases each). The CDR3 consists of 15 residues. Trimming removed 5 bases at V and 6 bases at J, with 17 bases between. Germline V gives CDR1 LGHNA, CDR2 YNFKEQ. CDR3 nucleotide sequence: TGTGCCAGCAGCTCGGGGCTCCCCTCCCTCAATGAGCAGTTCTTC. Translated, it gives CASSSGLPSLNEQFF.

The chain is built from TRBV29-1 and TRBJ2-7; D remains unclear. The CDR3 has 14 residues. Trimming pared 6 bases from V and 5 bases from J, leaving 20 bases between. Germline CDR1 SQVTM, CDR2 ANQGSEA. The chain's CDR3 is CSVGRPSADHEQYF. CDR3 in DNA: TGCAGCGTCGGAAGACCCTCCGCGGACCACGAGCAGTACTTC.

This chain joins TRBV12-3 or TRBV12-4 and TRBJ1-3; D unclear. This CDR3 comprises 14 residues. Trimming took off 7 bases at V and 0 bases at J, with 10 bases between the two ends. CDR3 protein: CASTEGFSGNTIYF. The CDR3 DNA reads as TGTGCCAGCACCGAGGGCTTCTCTGGAAACACCATATATTTT.

This clonotype was detected many times. The J gene is TRBJ2-7, the V gene TRBV29-1, with 8 nucleotides matching TRBD1. From germline, CDR1 is SQVTM and CDR2 ANQGSEA. After removal of 7 bases from V and 3 bases from J, the junction contained 5 bases not matched to a gene. This CDR3 is 12 amino acids long. CDR3 DNA sequence: TGCAGCGCAGGGGGCGCGGACTACGAGCAGTACTTC. As protein: CSAGGADYEQYF.

The J gene is TRBJ2-2, the V gene TRBV9; a weak D match, TRBD2 (6 bases). CDR3 length: 14 residues. The germline V and J ends were trimmed by 3 bases and 6 bases, with 12 bases remaining between them. Germline CDR1 reads SGDLS; CDR2 reads YYNGEE. The CDR3 is CASSGTSSAGELFF. In DNA, the CDR3 is TGTGCCAGCAGCGGGACTTCTAGCGCCGGGGAGCTGTTTTTT.

V is TRBV5-1 and J is TRBJ2-1, with a possible D match to TRBD2 (6 bases). The CDR3 is 15 residues long. V dropped 6 bases and J dropped 5 bases, with 18 bases sitting between them. CDR1 is SGHRS and CDR2 is YFSETQ in the germline V gene. CDR3 in DNA: TGCGCCAGCACCGGCCAGGGAGGCAGAAACAATGAGCAGTTCTTC. It codes for CASTGQGGRNNEQFF.

This clonotype was seen repeatedly, ten times or more. This sequence joins TRBV7-2 and TRBJ2-6; D remains ambiguous. Germline V gives CDR1 SGHTA, CDR2 FQGNSA. This CDR3 has 16 residues. V lost 1 base to trimming and J lost 4 bases, with 11 bases between them. The CDR3 nucleotides read TGTGCCAGCAGCTTAGGATTGGGTACCGGGGCCAACGTCCTGACTTTC. It encodes CASSLGLGTGANVLTF.

V and J are TRBV7-8 and TRBJ2-3; D gene ambiguous. The CDR3 loop spans 12 amino acids. From germline, CDR1 is SGHVS and CDR2 FQNEAQ. V was pared by 3 bases and J by 6 bases, with 7 bases between. The CDR3 DNA is TGTGCCAGCAGCTTCAGTTGGGATACGCAGTATTTT. Translation gives CASSFSWDTQYF.

This clonotype turned up a few times. The V and J genes are TRBV5-1 and TRBJ2-5; unclear D gene. The CDR3 runs to 13 residues. The germline V and J ends were trimmed by 4 bases and 5 bases, with 12 bases remaining between them. The germline gives CDR1 SGHRS, CDR2 YFSETQ. CDR3 in amino acids: CASSIDGGETQYF. DNA of the CDR3: TGCGCCAGCAGCATTGACGGTGGCGAGACCCAGTACTTC.

This rearrangement joins TRBV12-3 or TRBV12-4 to TRBJ2-1, with 9 nucleotides matching TRBD1. Losses at the gene ends were 3 bases for V and 4 bases for J; bases not matched to a gene: 4. The CDR3 length is 15 residues. The CDR3 loop reads CASSFQTGGYNEQFF. The CDR3 bases are TGTGCCAGCAGTTTCCAGACAGGGGGATACAATGAGCAGTTCTTC.

This sequence joins TRBV2 and TRBJ2-5, with 8 bases aligning to TRBD2. CDR1 is SNHLY and CDR2 is FYNNEI in the germline V gene. The V and J ends lost 6 bases and 2 bases, in that order; junction bases with no gene match: 14. This CDR3 has 17 amino acids. CDR3 loop: CASRGTLGLAGQETQYF. The DNA of the CDR3 is TGTGCCAGCAGAGGGACGCTAGGACTAGCAGGGCAAGAGACCCAGTACTTC.

J is TRBJ1-2 and V is TRBV5-5, with D tentatively TRBD1 (6 bases). The germline V gene has CDR1 SGHKS and CDR2 YYEKEE (reference sequence). V was trimmed by 0 bases and J by 2 bases, leaving 11 bases between them. The CDR3 length is 15 residues. This CDR3 is CASSLVDRQNYGYTF. In DNA form, the CDR3 reads TGTGCCAGCAGCTTGGTTGACAGGCAGAACTATGGCTACACCTTC.

This clonotype showed up just a few times. The V gene is TRBV20-1, the J gene TRBJ2-7; 10 positions match TRBD2. Germline CDR1 is DFQATT and CDR2 is SNEGSKA (reference sequence). The CDR3 length is 14 residues. J lost 0 bases, V lost 5 bases, and 4 bases had no gene match. The CDR3 loop is CSAPSGSPSYEQYF. The CDR3 nucleotides read TGCAGTGCTCCTAGCGGGAGTCCCTCCTACGAGCAGTACTTC.

This clonotype was detected only a few times. The chain combines TRBV5-1 with TRBJ2-3; the match to TRBD2 covers 14 bases. After removal of 3 bases from V and 2 bases from J, the junction contained 5 bases not matched to a gene. The V gene's germline CDR1 is SGHRS and CDR2 YFSETQ. The CDR3 consists of 17 residues. The chain's CDR3 is CASSSGLAGGLTDTQYF. The DNA for the CDR3 is TGCGCCAGCAGCTCAGGACTAGCGGGAGGACTCACAGATACGCAGTATTTT.

V and J are TRBV12-3 or TRBV12-4 and TRBJ2-1; TRBD2 matches 10 bases. V trimming: 4 bases; J trimming: 12 bases; junction bases outside the gene matches: 18. The CDR3 extends over 17 amino acids. The CDR3 reads CASSSPGLAPTLWGQFF. The CDR3 DNA sequence: TGTGCCAGCAGTTCGCCGGGACTAGCGCCTACCCTATGGGGGCAGTTCTTC.

V is TRBV7-8 and J is TRBJ2-7, with a weak D call TRBD2 (5 bases). The CDR3 contains 17 residues. The V end lost 5 bases, the J end lost 2 bases, and 22 bases lay between the germline ends. CDR1 and CDR2 from the germline V gene are SGHVS and FQNEAQ. The CDR3 region is CASSQISDEVYPYEQYF. For the CDR3, the DNA is TGTGCCAGCAGCCAGATTAGCGATGAGGTCTACCCCTACGAGCAGTACTTC.

This chain uses TRBV6-1 with TRBJ1-2, with 7 bases lining up with TRBD1. The CDR3 sequence is 15 residues long. The ends lost 7 bases at V and 2 bases at J; junction bases unmatched: 10. Germline V gene sequence: CDR1 MNHNS, CDR2 SASEGT. The CDR3 DNA is TGTGCCAGCACCCGGTCAGGGGGAGAGAACTATGGCTACACCTTC. This sequence encodes CASTRSGGENYGYTF.

This clonotype showed up just a few times. The chain uses TRBV20-1 and TRBJ1-5, with unresolved D. Germline V gives CDR1 DFQATT, CDR2 SNEGSKA (reference sequence). Trimming shortened V by 5 bases and J by 3 bases, and 11 bases separated the two germline ends. The CDR3 is 13 residues long. The CDR3 bases are TGCAGTGCTCCCGGACGGACCAATCAGCCCCAGCATTTT. Protein product: CSAPGRTNQPQHF.

The CDR3 loop reads CSARGYSRGVYNEQFF. The CDR3 DNA follows: TGCAGTGCTAGAGGGTACTCGCGGGGGGTCTACAATGAGCAGTTCTTC. The genes are TRBV20-1 and TRBJ2-1; 8 nucleotides line up with TRBD2. The CDR3 sequence is 16 residues long. V trimming: 1 base; J trimming: 3 bases; junction bases outside the gene matches: 8. CDR1 and CDR2 from the germline V gene are DFQATT and SNEGSKA (reference sequence).